The rows below give T cell receptor beta chains drawn from one sample of a study of tumor-infiltrating lymphocytes in localized non-small cell lung cancer. The method was immunoSEQ multiplex PCR; TCRdb's version includes in-frame clones alone and lacks a portion of them. The sample yields approximately 8,700 clones, around four fifths seen once. Sequencing was performed on uninvolved lung tissue not adjacent to the tumor. The receptors derive from a human donor with non-small cell lung cancer. Each CDR3 is given without its conserved first and last residue.

CDR3 length,V gene,J gene,CDR3 protein
13,TRBV11-2,TRBJ1-5,ASSLEGSSNQPQH
11,TRBV7-3,TRBJ1-2,ASSQDRYYGYT
12,TRBV4-3,TRBJ2-7,ASSQDAGTYEQY
12,TRBV28,TRBJ1-2,ASSEAGGYYGYT
12,TRBV7-3,TRBJ2-2,ASSPGTRTGELF
11,TRBV29-1,TRBJ1-2,SVEGGAVWGYT
14,TRBV5-1,TRBJ2-5,ASSLEGLAGRETQY
12,TRBV25-1,TRBJ1-1,ASPHKGRYTEAF
11,TRBV11-2,TRBJ2-1,ASSFSGPPEQF
11,TRBV7-6,TRBJ1-1,ASSFAQNTEAF
13,TRBV6-1,TRBJ2-7,ASRTGGLIGYEQY
10,TRBV19,TRBJ1-2,APSGDRYGYT
10,TRBV6-1,TRBJ2-5,ASSERQETQY
11,TRBV11-2,TRBJ1-2,ASTHVAGEGYT
14,TRBV2,TRBJ2-3,ASSEVGGVNTDTQY
10,TRBV27,TRBJ2-2,ARLGQPGELF
14,TRBV9,TRBJ2-2,ASSVGGTRVAGELF
12,TRBV4-3,TRBJ2-2,ASSSAGYTGELF
11,TRBV19,TRBJ1-2,ASSPSGDYGYT
12,TRBV6-5,TRBJ2-3,ASRDGLLADTQY
11,TRBV29-1,TRBJ1-2,SADRVPTNGYT
10,TRBV28,TRBJ1-4,ASTNTNEKLF
13,TRBV25-1,TRBJ1-1,ASSVATGRNTEAF
15,TRBV27,TRBJ1-2,ASSFYPGQGRYYGYT
11,TRBV5-1,TRBJ1-2,ASSGDPNYGYT
13,TRBV28,TRBJ1-1,ASRVQGGGITEAF
13,TRBV6-5,TRBJ2-7,ASSSSELAGAQKY
17,TRBV9,TRBJ2-3,ASSVGSSGRASSTDTQY
12,TRBV4-2,TRBJ2-7,ASSQEQGSYEQY
10,TRBV9,TRBJ2-7,ASSVGGDEQY
11,TRBV30,TRBJ2-7,AWSGQGSYEQY
13,TRBV27,TRBJ1-4,ASRAADRKNEKLF
11,TRBV4-1,TRBJ1-1,ASRTRGNTEAF
11,TRBV29-1,TRBJ1-3,SVESDQGDTIY
12,TRBV7-7,TRBJ2-1,ASSLRAGYNEQF
15,TRBV2,TRBJ1-2,ASSGWGPDRSDYGYT
12,TRBV10-3,TRBJ2-5,AISGTGAQETQY
11,TRBV28,TRBJ2-2,ASSFLAPGELF
14,TRBV14,TRBJ2-7,ASSQDLDRTAYEQY
12,TRBV7-2,TRBJ2-5,ASSFTWDQETQY
12,TRBV10-1,TRBJ2-1,ASAGTGVLNEQF
12,TRBV2,TRBJ1-4,ASSDGQSNEKLF
14,TRBV5-1,TRBJ1-5,ASSPSGDSSNQPQH
14,TRBV28,TRBJ2-1,ASSLSLAGGYNEQF
10,TRBV29-1,TRBJ2-5,SVRGEGETQY
12,TRBV4-2,TRBJ2-7,ASSQNRGLGEQY
12,TRBV30,TRBJ1-4,AWSSGTGDEKLF
13,TRBV7-2,TRBJ2-1,ASSLASGTYNEQF
14,TRBV4-3,TRBJ2-1,ASSQDDRRFYNEQF
16,TRBV7-8,TRBJ2-1,ASSAPRWSRGRGNEQF
13,TRBV7-6,TRBJ2-2,ASSLGTDESGELF
14,TRBV7-2,TRBJ2-1,ASSLKKGGGIDEQF
10,TRBV30,TRBJ2-3,AWSWGGDTQY
13,TRBV28,TRBJ1-5,ASSLYSGPNQPQH
9,TRBV20-1,TRBJ1-4,SAARVEKLF